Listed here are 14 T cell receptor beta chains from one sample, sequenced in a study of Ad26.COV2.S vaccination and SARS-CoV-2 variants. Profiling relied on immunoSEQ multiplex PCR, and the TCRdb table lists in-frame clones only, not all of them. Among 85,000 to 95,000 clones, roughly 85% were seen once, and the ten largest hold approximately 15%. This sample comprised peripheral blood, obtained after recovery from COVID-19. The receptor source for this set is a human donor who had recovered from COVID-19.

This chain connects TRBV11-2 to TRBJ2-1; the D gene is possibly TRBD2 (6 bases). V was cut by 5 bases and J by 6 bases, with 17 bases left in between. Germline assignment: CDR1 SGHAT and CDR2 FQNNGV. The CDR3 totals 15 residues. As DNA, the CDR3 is TGTGCCAGCAGCCGGGAGAGAGGGCTAGTCAATGAGCAGTTCTTC. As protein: CASSRERGLVNEQFF.

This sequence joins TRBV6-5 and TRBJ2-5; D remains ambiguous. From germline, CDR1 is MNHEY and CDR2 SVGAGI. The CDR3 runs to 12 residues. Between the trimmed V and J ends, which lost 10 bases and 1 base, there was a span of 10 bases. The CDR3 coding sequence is TGTGCCACCTCTAGGGCCCAAGAGACCCAGTACTTC. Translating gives CATSRAQETQYF.

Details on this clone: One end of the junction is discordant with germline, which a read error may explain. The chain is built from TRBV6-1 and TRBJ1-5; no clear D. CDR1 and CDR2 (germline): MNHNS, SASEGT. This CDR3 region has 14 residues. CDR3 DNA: TGTGCCAGCAGGGAAGGTTATAGCAATCAGCCCCAGCATTTT. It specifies CASREGYSNQPQHF.

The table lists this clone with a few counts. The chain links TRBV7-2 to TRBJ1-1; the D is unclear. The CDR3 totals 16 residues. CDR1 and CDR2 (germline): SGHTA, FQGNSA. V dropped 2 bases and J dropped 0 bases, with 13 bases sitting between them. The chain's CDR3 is CASSLIPGGMNTEAFF. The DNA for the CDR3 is TGTGCCAGCAGCTTAATTCCCGGAGGGATGAACACTGAAGCTTTCTTT.

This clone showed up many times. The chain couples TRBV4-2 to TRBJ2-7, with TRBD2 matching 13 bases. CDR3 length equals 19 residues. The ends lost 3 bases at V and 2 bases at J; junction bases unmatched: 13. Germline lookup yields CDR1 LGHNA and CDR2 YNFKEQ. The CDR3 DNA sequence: TGTGCCAGCAGCCAGGAACTAGCGGGAGGGCCCGGAGTCACCTACGAGCAGTACTTC. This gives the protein CASSQELAGGPGVTYEQYF.

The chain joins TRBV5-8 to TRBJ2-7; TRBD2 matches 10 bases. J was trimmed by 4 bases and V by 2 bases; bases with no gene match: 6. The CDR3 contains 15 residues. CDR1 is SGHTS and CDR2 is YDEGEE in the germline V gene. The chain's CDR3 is CASSFLAGVNYEQYF. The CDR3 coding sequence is TGTGCCAGCAGCTTTCTAGCGGGAGTTAATTACGAGCAGTACTTC.

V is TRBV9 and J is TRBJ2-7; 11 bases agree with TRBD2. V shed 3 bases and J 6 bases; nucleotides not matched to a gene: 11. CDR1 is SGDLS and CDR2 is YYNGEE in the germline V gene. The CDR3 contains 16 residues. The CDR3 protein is CASSATSGKVLVEQYF. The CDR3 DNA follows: TGTGCCAGCAGCGCGACTAGCGGGAAGGTGTTAGTCGAGCAGTACTTC.

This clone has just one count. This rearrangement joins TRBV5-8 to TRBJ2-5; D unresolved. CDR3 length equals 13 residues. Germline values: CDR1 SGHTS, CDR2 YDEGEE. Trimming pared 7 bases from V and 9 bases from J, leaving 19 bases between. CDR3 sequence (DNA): TGTGCCAGCCTAAACGGACGTCCGGCGGCCCAGTACTTC. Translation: CASLNGRPAAQYF. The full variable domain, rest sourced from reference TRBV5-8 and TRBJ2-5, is EAGVTQSPTHLIKTRGQQATLRCSPISGHTSVYWYQQALGLGLQFLLWYDEGEERNRGNFPPRFSGRQFPNYSSELNVNALELEDSALYLCASLNGRPAAQYFGPGTRLLVL.

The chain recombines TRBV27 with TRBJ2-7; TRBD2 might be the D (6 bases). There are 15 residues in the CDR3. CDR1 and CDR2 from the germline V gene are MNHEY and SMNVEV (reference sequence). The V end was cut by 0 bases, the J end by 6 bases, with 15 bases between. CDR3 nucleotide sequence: TGTGCCAGCAGTTTATCGACTAGGTTAAATGGCGAGCAGTACTTC. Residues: CASSLSTRLNGEQYF.

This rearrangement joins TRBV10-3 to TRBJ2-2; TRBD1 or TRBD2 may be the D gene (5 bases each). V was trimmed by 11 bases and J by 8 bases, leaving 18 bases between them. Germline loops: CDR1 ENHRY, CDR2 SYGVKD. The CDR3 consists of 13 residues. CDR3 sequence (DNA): TGTGCCGTCCGGGACGGACCGACGGGGGAGCTGTTTTTT. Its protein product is CAVRDGPTGELFF.

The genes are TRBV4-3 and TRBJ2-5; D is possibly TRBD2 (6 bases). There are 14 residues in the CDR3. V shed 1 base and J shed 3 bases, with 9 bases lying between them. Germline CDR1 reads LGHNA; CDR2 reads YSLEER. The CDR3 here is CASSQAGEEETQYF. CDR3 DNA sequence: TGCGCCAGCAGCCAAGCGGGAGAGGAAGAGACCCAGTACTTC.

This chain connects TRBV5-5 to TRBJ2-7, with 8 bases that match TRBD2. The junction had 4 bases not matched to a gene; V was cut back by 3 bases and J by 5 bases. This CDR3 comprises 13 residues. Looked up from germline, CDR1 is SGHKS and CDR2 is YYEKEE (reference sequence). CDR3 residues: CASSSGGRNEQYF. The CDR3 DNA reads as TGTGCCAGCAGCTCGGGAGGGCGTAACGAGCAGTACTTC.

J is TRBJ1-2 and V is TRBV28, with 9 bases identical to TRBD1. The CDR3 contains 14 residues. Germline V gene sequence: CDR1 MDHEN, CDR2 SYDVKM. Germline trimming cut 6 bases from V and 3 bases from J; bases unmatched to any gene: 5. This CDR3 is CASSPGQGYYGYTF. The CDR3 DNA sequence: TGTGCCAGCAGCCCGGGACAGGGATACTATGGCTACACCTTC.

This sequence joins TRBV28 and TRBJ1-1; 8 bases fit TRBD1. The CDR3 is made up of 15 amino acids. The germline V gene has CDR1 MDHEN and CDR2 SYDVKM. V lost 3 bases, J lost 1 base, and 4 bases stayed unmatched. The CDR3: CASSFRGHKNTEAFF. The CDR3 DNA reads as TGTGCCAGCAGTTTCAGGGGGCACAAGAACACTGAAGCTTTCTTT.